This T cell receptor (beta chain) was identified during a study of T cells in Graves' hyperthyroidism and ophthalmopathy. In its sample, this clonotype was seen a few times. The CDR3 length is 17 residues. Per the germline V gene, CDR1 is KGHDR and CDR2 is SFDVKD. V lost 1 base to trimming and J lost 5 bases; unmatched junction nucleotides: 8. RNA transcripts were the template for amplifying TCR beta CDR3 regions. With the HTBI primer set, the TCR CDR3 went through a first round of RT-PCR. TCRdb reprocessed the multiplex PCR reads via MiXCR and lists one record per CDR3 protein. The sample includes 300,000 to 450,000 distinct CDR3 sequences, about 15% of them seen just once.

The sequence derives from a woman in her fifties or sixties with Graves' hyperthyroidism. Sequenced: blood. The rearrangement links TRBV24-1 to TRBJ2-5; TRBD1 agrees at 11 bases. As DNA, the CDR3 is TGTGCCACCAGTGATTTTTTGGACAGGGGGCTGGGGGAGACCCAGTACTTC. This codes for CATSDFLDRGLGETQYF.